Below, 25 T cell receptor beta chains from the same sample are listed, as sequenced in a study of identical twins. TCRdb passed the 5' RACE reads through MiXCR, listing each CDR3 protein once. The repertoire includes around 280,000 distinct CDR3 sequences, more than 6.5% of them detected once, and over 2% sits in the top ten. The same data also contributed to another study, on yellow fever vaccine responses in identical twins.

The source material was memory (CD45RO+) T cells sorted from blood. These receptors came from a woman in her late teens or twenties in good health.

With regard to this clonotype: The conserved final phenylalanine or tryptophan is absent from the CDR3, which likely points to a read error. V is TRBV7-8 and J is TRBJ2-3; no firm D call. V shed 1 base and J shed 3 bases, with 11 bases lying between them. The CDR3 sequence is 15 residues long. Germline V gives CDR1 SGHVS, CDR2 FQNEAQ. DNA of the CDR3: TGTGCCAGCAGCTTAGTTCCGGCGGCTACAGATACGCAGTATCTT. Its protein is CASSLVPAATDTQYL.

This clonotype turned up a few times. The V gene is TRBV20-1, the J gene TRBJ1-2; no reliable D call. The CDR3 spans 15 residues. V shed 6 bases and J shed 8 bases, with 25 bases lying between them. Looked up from germline, CDR1 is DFQATT and CDR2 is SNEGSKA (reference sequence). The CDR3 spells CSAVDFTVPSGGYTF. CDR3 nucleotide sequence: TGCAGTGCCGTTGACTTTACAGTCCCCAGCGGGGGCTACACCTTC.

This clonotype was counted ten times or more. The chain couples TRBV7-8 to TRBJ1-1, with a possible D match to TRBD1 (5 bases). The CDR3 totals 15 residues. Trimming removed 4 bases from V and 4 bases from J, with 16 bases in between. Germline V lookup: CDR1 SGHVS, CDR2 FQNEAQ. In DNA, the CDR3 is TGTGCCAGCAGCTCAGGGCCGGAGGGAACCACTGAAGCTTTCTTT. Encoded protein: CASSSGPEGTTEAFF.

The rearrangement uses TRBV5-8 and TRBJ1-5, with D perhaps TRBD1 (5 bases). The V gene's germline CDR1 is SGHTS and CDR2 YDEGEE. V dropped 3 bases and J dropped 7 bases, with 11 bases sitting between them. The CDR3 length is 13 residues. In nucleotides, the CDR3 is TGTGCCAGCAGCTCAACCAGGGTCCAGCCCCAGCATTTT. Residues: CASSSTRVQPQHF.

This clonotype was counted ten times or more. The chain has TRBV6-1 and TRBJ2-2, with 9 positions matching TRBD1. J lost 4 bases, V lost 11 bases, and 8 bases had no gene match. The CDR3 has 14 residues. The V gene's germline CDR1 is MNHNS and CDR2 SASEGT. The CDR3 DNA follows: TGTGCCGGCGAACAGGGGGCGAGCACCGGGGAGCTGTTTTTT. Its protein is CAGEQGASTGELFF.

Written as DNA, the CDR3 is TGTGCCAGCAGCTTAGGTGTCTCCGGGGAGCTGTTTTTT. Translated, it gives CASSLGVSGELFF. This chain links TRBV7-9 with TRBJ2-2; D is unclear. Germline-derived CDR1 and CDR2 are SEHNR and FQNEAQ (reference sequence). The CDR3 has 13 amino acids. The V end lost 1 base, the J end lost 6 bases, and 6 bases lay between the germline ends.

Many counts were recorded for this clonotype. The chain combines TRBV5-1 with TRBJ1-2; 7 nucleotides agree with TRBD1. Germline-derived CDR1 and CDR2 are SGHRS and YFSETQ. V lost 1 base to trimming and J lost 3 bases; unmatched junction nucleotides: 3. The CDR3 is 14 residues long. The CDR3 region is CASSLTGADYGYTF. CDR3 DNA: TGCGCCAGCAGCTTGACAGGGGCCGACTATGGCTACACCTTC.

This clonotype occurred many times. The chain uses TRBV7-9 and TRBJ2-1; 8 nucleotides match TRBD1. CDR3 length equals 15 residues. The J segment lost 7 bases and the V segment lost 5 bases, leaving 10 bases of the junction unmatched. Looked up from germline, CDR1 is SEHNR and CDR2 is FQNEAQ (reference sequence). The CDR3 sequence is CASSTTGAPGNEQFF. The CDR3 bases are TGTGCCAGCAGCACGACAGGGGCCCCGGGTAATGAGCAGTTCTTC.

This clonotype was seen many times. The chain has TRBV28 and TRBJ1-3, with unresolved D. This CDR3 contains 14 residues. The V gene's germline CDR1 is MDHEN and CDR2 SYDVKM. Trimming took 6 bases from V and 0 from J, leaving 9 bases between them. The CDR3, as DNA: TGTGCCAGCAGCCCGATAAGCTCTGGAAACACCATATATTTT. Translation gives CASSPISSGNTIYF.

This chain connects TRBV20-1 to TRBJ2-7; D possibly corresponds to TRBD2 (5 bases). The CDR3 has 15 amino acids. Trimming left V 2 bases short and J 5 bases short, with 19 bases between. Germline V gene data show CDR1 as DFQATT and CDR2 as SNEGSKA (reference sequence). The CDR3 sequence is CSARSSTEVRDEQYF. CDR3 bases: TGCAGTGCTAGATCCAGCACGGAGGTTCGGGACGAGCAGTACTTC.

This clonotype turned up a few times. The chain links TRBV13 to TRBJ2-2, with a weak D call TRBD1 (6 bases). Germline-derived CDR1 and CDR2 are PRHDT and FYEKMQ (reference sequence). This CDR3 has 14 amino acids. V dropped 5 bases and J dropped 9 bases, with 16 bases sitting between them. For the CDR3, the DNA is TGTGCCAGCAGCAAACAAACAGGGTTGAGGGAGCTGTTTTTT. This translates into CASSKQTGLRELFF.

This clonotype appeared a few times. The chain recombines TRBV10-2 with TRBJ2-7, with TRBD1 matching 9 bases. The CDR3 is made up of 16 amino acids. Germline V lookup: CDR1 WSHSY, CDR2 SAAADI. The V segment lost 5 bases and the J segment 1 base; nucleotides outside the gene matches: 9. The CDR3 bases are TGCGCCAGCAGTTTTTCCTTGACAGGGGGGTCCTACGAGCAGTACGTC. This gives the protein CASSFSLTGGSYEQYV.

This clonotype was counted only a few times. The CDR3: CASSEGLGHTDTQYF. DNA for the CDR3: TGTGCCAGCAGTGAGGGACTAGGGCACACAGATACGCAGTATTTT. The rearrangement joins TRBV6-4 to TRBJ2-3; 8 bases are shared with TRBD2. The CDR3 contains 15 residues. Germline trimming cut 3 bases from V and 2 bases from J; bases unmatched to any gene: 4. Germline CDR1 is MRHNA and CDR2 is SNTAGT.

This chain links TRBV6-2 or TRBV6-3 with TRBJ2-6; the D gene is possibly TRBD2 (6 bases). This CDR3 is built from 16 residues. The V gene lost 0 bases and the J gene lost 0 bases, with 6 bases spanning the gap. Germline values: CDR1 MNHEY, CDR2 SVGEGT. DNA for the CDR3: TGTGCCAGCAGTTACTCGGGGGGCTCTGGGGCCAACGTCCTGACTTTC. Translation: CASSYSGGSGANVLTF.

A note on this clonotype: One junction end disagrees with the germline gene, perhaps due to a read error. The chain uses TRBV20-1 and TRBJ2-1; D not resolved. Germline V gives CDR1 DFQATT, CDR2 SNEGSKA (reference sequence). CDR3 length: 10 amino acids. The CDR3 DNA reads as TGCAGTGCCGCGGATAATGTGCAGTTCTTC. Its protein is CSAADNVQFF.

The chain is built from TRBV20-1 and TRBJ2-7, with no clear D. Trimming removed 3 bases at V and 3 bases at J, with 18 bases between. This CDR3 region has 15 residues. Germline V gene data show CDR1 as DFQATT and CDR2 as SNEGSKA (reference sequence). Here the CDR3 reads CSASPPSVRGYEQYF. The CDR3 DNA reads as TGCAGTGCTAGCCCCCCTTCTGTCCGAGGCTACGAGCAGTACTTC.

This clonotype was picked up many times. V usage is TRBV2 and J usage is TRBJ1-2; weak D call: TRBD1 (6 bases). Germline lookup yields CDR1 SNHLY and CDR2 FYNNEI. Trimming stripped 8 bases from V and 4 bases from J, with 11 bases between. This CDR3 has 12 residues. DNA for the CDR3: TGTGCCAGCCTAAGACAGGCCTATGGCTACACCTTC. Translating gives CASLRQAYGYTF.

The chain recombines TRBV7-2 with TRBJ2-5; D is undetermined. The germline V and J ends were trimmed by 3 bases and 5 bases, with 7 bases remaining between them. This CDR3 comprises 12 residues. CDR1 and CDR2 from the germline V gene are SGHTA and FQGNSA. CDR3 bases: TGTGCCAGCAGCTTGCGAGTGGAGACCCAGTACTTC. Translating gives CASSLRVETQYF.

This clonotype appeared many times. The chain joins TRBV7-8 to TRBJ1-3; 9 bases are shared with TRBD1. The CDR3 is 14 amino acids. V lost 4 bases, J lost 4 bases, and 2 bases stayed unmatched. Per the germline V gene, CDR1 is SGHVS and CDR2 is FQNEAQ. The CDR3 here is CASSSTGGGNTIYF. DNA for the CDR3: TGTGCCAGCAGCTCGACAGGGGGAGGAAACACCATATATTTT.

This clonotype has at least ten counts. This chain links TRBV27 with TRBJ2-7, with TRBD1 as a possible D gene (6 bases). The CDR3 is made up of 14 amino acids. V was cut by 5 bases and J by 5 bases, with 16 bases left in between. CDR1 is MNHEY, CDR2 SMNVEV, per germline (reference sequence). The CDR3 sequence is CASSPQGWTHEQYF. CDR3 bases: TGTGCCAGCAGTCCCCAGGGGTGGACCCACGAGCAGTACTTC.

In this sample, this clonotype turned up a few times. The chain joins TRBV20-1 to TRBJ2-7; D gene uncertain. The V end lost 2 bases, the J end lost 4 bases, and 6 bases lay between the germline ends. CDR3 length equals 11 residues. Germline lookup yields CDR1 DFQATT and CDR2 SNEGSKA (reference sequence). CDR3 region: CSARRLYEQYF. DNA of the CDR3: TGCAGTGCTAGAAGGTTGTACGAGCAGTACTTC.

This clonotype was seen a handful of times. The chain carries TRBV3-1 and TRBJ2-7; perhaps TRBD1 as D (6 bases). CDR1 and CDR2 (germline): LGHDT, YNNKEL (reference sequence). The CDR3 sequence is 16 residues long. The germline V and J ends were trimmed by 1 base and 1 base, with 14 bases remaining between them. CDR3: CASSQVKDRFSYEQYF. The CDR3 DNA is TGTGCCAGCAGCCAAGTGAAAGACAGGTTTTCCTACGAGCAGTACTTC.

This clonotype was seen many times. The gene calls are TRBV24-1 and TRBJ2-1, with 9 bases identical to TRBD1. The ends lost 4 bases at V and 8 bases at J; junction bases unmatched: 8. The CDR3 sequence is 15 residues long. Germline CDR1 KGHDR, CDR2 SFDVKD. The CDR3 region is CATSESGTGIYEQFF. DNA for the CDR3: TGTGCCACCAGTGAGTCCGGGACAGGGATCTATGAGCAGTTCTTC.

This clonotype was found a few times. V and J are TRBV27 and TRBJ2-1; D may be TRBD1 or TRBD2 (5 bases each). The V gene's germline CDR1 is MNHEY and CDR2 SMNVEV (reference sequence). V lost 10 bases and J 2 bases, leaving 12 bases between the germline ends. The CDR3 length is 13 residues. For the CDR3, the DNA is TGTGCCATTCGGTGGGGACCCTACAATGAGCAGTTCTTC. Residues: CAIRWGPYNEQFF.

This clonotype has more than one count but fewer than ten. This chain connects TRBV7-7 to TRBJ2-5; 8 bases align to TRBD2. V lost 5 bases to trimming and J lost 4 bases; unmatched junction nucleotides: 6. The CDR3 is 14 amino acids. CDR1 is SSHAT, CDR2 FNYEAQ, per germline (reference sequence). CDR3 bases: TGTGCCAGCAGCAAGAGCGGGAGAAGAGAGACCCAGTACTTC. This encodes CASSKSGRRETQYF. Full variable domain (rest looked up from reference TRBV7-7 and TRBJ2-5): GAGVSQSPRYKVTKRGQDVTLRCDPISSHATLYWYQQALGQGPEFLTYFNYEAQPDKSGLPSDRFSAERPEGSISTLTIQRTEQRDSAMYRCASSKSGRRETQYFGPGTRLLVL.